This TCR beta chain came from a study of identical twins. The CDR3 extends over 19 amino acids. Worth noting for this clonotype: Its matching antigen is unknown. An end of the junction does not agree with germline; a read error may underlie this.

Template switching created a universal primer site, and the cDNA included unique molecular identifiers. MiXCR, applied by TCRdb to the 5' RACE reads, yields one record per CDR3 protein. The sample contains about 530,000 distinct CDR3 sequences, 15% of which appear only once. Study-wide points: Alpha sequences that were out-of-frame and twin-shared showed an excess of low generation probability. Cross-sectional statistics underpinned the conclusions; the same donors were not followed.

This sample was also put to use in a study of yellow fever vaccine responses in identical twins.

The chain links TRBV12-3 or TRBV12-4 to TRBJ2-1; D could derive from TRBD1 or TRBD2 (5 bases each). Sequenced material: CD4+ T cells sorted from blood. This sequence originates from a woman aged 18-35 years in good health. CDR3 residues: CACSPIAPRMGETYNEQFF. The DNA for the CDR3 is TGTGCCTGCAGTCCAATCGCCCCCAGGATGGGGGAAACCTACAATGAGCAGTTCTTC.